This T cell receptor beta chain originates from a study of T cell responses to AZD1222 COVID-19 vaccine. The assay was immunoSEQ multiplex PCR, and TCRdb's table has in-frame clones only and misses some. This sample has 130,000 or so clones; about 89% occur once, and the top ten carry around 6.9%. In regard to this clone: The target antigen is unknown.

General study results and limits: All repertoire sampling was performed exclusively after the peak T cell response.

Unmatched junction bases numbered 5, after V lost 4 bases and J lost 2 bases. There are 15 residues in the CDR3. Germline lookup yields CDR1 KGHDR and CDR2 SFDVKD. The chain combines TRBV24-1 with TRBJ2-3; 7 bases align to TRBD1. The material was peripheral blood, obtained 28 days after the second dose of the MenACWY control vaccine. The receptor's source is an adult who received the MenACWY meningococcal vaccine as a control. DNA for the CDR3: TGTGCCACCAGTGACAAGACAGGGTCCACAGATACGCAGTATTTT. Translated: CATSDKTGSTDTQYF.